This TCR beta chain was observed in a study of metastatic and nonmetastatic thyroid tumors. Regarding the study as a whole: It was reportedly found that TCR beta diversity was significantly higher in malignant thyroid tumors than in benign nodules, a difference seen in both blood and tumor samples.

Original handling: Researchers built a distant-metastasis classifier for papillary thyroid cancer that drew on CDR3 differences across clinicopathological groups. TCRdb re-called the PCR reads with MiXCR. TCRdb, not the original authors, processed these V and J calls. The sample consists of roughly 13,000 clones, 23% of them appearing once. The CDR3 length is 14 residues. The germline gives CDR1 SGHDN, CDR2 FVKESK. The germline V and J ends were trimmed by 4 bases and 0 bases, with 10 bases remaining between them. The entire patient cohort was treatment-naive prior to thyroid surgery. This clone was recorded many times. Its target is unknown.

The origin of this receptor is a female donor with papillary thyroid cancer or a benign thyroid nodule (not recorded which). Some clones in this sample may be carry-over from other donors' samples. The sequenced sample was blood. The chain carries TRBV14 and TRBJ2-7; no clear D gene. Here the CDR3 DNA reads TGTGCCAGCAGCCGTAACGCCGACTCCTACGAGCAGTACTTC. Translated, it gives CASSRNADSYEQYF. Complete variable domain (other parts from reference TRBV14 and TRBJ2-7): EAGVTQFPSHSVIEKGQTVTLRCDPISGHDNLYWYRRVMGKEIKFLLHFVKESKQDESGMPNNRFLAERTGGTYSTLKVQPAELEDSGVYFCASSRNADSYEQYFGPGTRLTVT.